Following are 14 T cell receptor beta chains from one sample sequenced in a study of blood T cell repertoires in COVID-19. Assay used: immunoSEQ multiplex PCR; TCRdb lists only in-frame clones, some missing. The sample has about 190,000 clones, approximately 79% seen once. Material: peripheral blood. The receptors stem from a woman between 45 and 65 years old with acute or convalescent COVID-19.

The rearrangement uses TRBV5-1 and TRBJ2-1; D remains ambiguous. CDR1 and CDR2 (germline): SGHRS, YFSETQ. The CDR3 has 14 residues. Trimming removed 0 bases from V and 6 bases from J, with 10 bases in between. The CDR3 DNA follows: TGCGCCAGCAGCTTGGCAGGCCCTCCCAATGAGCAGTTCTTC. Translated: CASSLAGPPNEQFF.

V usage is TRBV11-2 and J usage is TRBJ2-2; D is unclear. Trimming shortened V by 4 bases and J by 1 base, and 7 bases separated the two germline ends. Looked up from germline, CDR1 is SGHAT and CDR2 is FQNNGV. The CDR3 has 14 residues. The DNA for the CDR3 is TGTGCCAGCAGCTCAGACCAGAACACCGGGGAGCTGTTTTTT. This encodes CASSSDQNTGELFF.

The chain is built from TRBV30 and TRBJ1-2; D call uncertain. The CDR3 covers 11 residues. CDR1 is GTSNPN, CDR2 SVGIG, per germline (reference sequence). V was trimmed by 1 base and J by 6 bases, leaving 6 bases between them. CDR3 DNA: TGTGCCTGGAGTGCTCCTAATGGCTACACCTTC. This translates into CAWSAPNGYTF.

This chain uses TRBV19 with TRBJ1-1; maybe TRBD1 (5 bases). CDR3 length equals 14 residues. Trimming pared 5 bases from V and 6 bases from J, leaving 16 bases between. Germline loops: CDR1 LNHDA, CDR2 SQIVND (reference sequence). CDR3 loop: CASSHLEWGAEAFF. CDR3 in DNA: TGTGCCAGTAGTCACCTGGAATGGGGCGCTGAAGCTTTCTTT. The full variable domain, with the rest looked up from reference TRBV19 and TRBJ1-1, is DGGITQSPKYLFRKEGQNVTLSCEQNLNHDAMYWYRQDPGQGLRLIYYSQIVNDFQKGDIAEGYSVSREKKESFPLTVTSAQKNPTAFYLCASSHLEWGAEAFFGQGTRLTVV.

This chain joins TRBV18 and TRBJ2-1; the D gene is possibly TRBD1 (6 bases). The CDR3 extends over 12 amino acids. Germline V lookup: CDR1 KGHSH, CDR2 LQKENI. Trimming took off 3 bases at V and 9 bases at J, with 9 bases between the two ends. The CDR3 loop reads CASSPLGAEQFF. The DNA for the CDR3 is TGTGCCAGCTCACCTCTGGGGGCTGAGCAGTTCTTC.

J is TRBJ1-3 and V is TRBV9; tentatively, D is TRBD1 (5 bases). Trimming took 0 bases from V and 4 from J, leaving 11 bases between them. CDR1 and CDR2 from the germline V gene are SGDLS and YYNGEE. The CDR3 is 15 amino acids. CDR3 sequence: CASSVEGAEGNTIYF. The DNA of the CDR3 is TGTGCCAGCAGCGTAGAAGGGGCTGAAGGAAACACCATATATTTT.

The chain uses TRBV2 and TRBJ2-6; D is unclear. Germline V gives CDR1 SNHLY, CDR2 FYNNEI. The CDR3 covers 15 residues. V shed 1 base and J shed 1 base, with 5 bases lying between them. The CDR3 loop reads CASSEELSGANVLTF. The CDR3, as DNA: TGTGCCAGCAGTGAAGAACTATCTGGGGCCAACGTCCTGACTTTC.

The chain recombines TRBV7-2 with TRBJ2-3, with unresolved D. The CDR3 is 13 residues long. The V and J ends lost 6 bases and 4 bases respectively, with 11 bases between them. Germline-derived CDR1 and CDR2 are SGHTA and FQGNSA. This chain's CDR3 is CASRSRVPDTQYF. CDR3 sequence (DNA): TGTGCCAGCAGATCCCGGGTCCCAGATACGCAGTATTTT.

The genes are TRBV21-1 and TRBJ1-2; the table's D call TRBD1 went unverified against the DNA. TRBV21-1 is assigned pseudogene status. The CDR3 length is 15 residues. The CDR3 protein is CASSKGGQGDYGYTF. CDR3 nucleotides: TGTGCCAGCAGCAAAGGCGGCCAGGGGGACTATGGCTACACCTTC.

The gene calls are TRBV11-2 and TRBJ2-2; possibly TRBD1 for D (7 bases). CDR3 length: 15 residues. V shed 5 bases and J shed 2 bases, with 12 bases lying between them. The germline V gene has CDR1 SGHAT and CDR2 FQNNGV. CDR3 in amino acids: CASSPGGYNTGELFF. In DNA form, the CDR3 reads TGTGCCAGCAGCCCAGGGGGGTATAACACCGGGGAGCTGTTTTTT.

The chain uses TRBV28 and TRBJ1-2, with D perhaps matching TRBD1 (5 bases). Germline CDR1 and CDR2: MDHEN and SYDVKM. With 6 bases removed from V and 5 bases from J, the gap between germline ends came to 10 bases. There are 12 residues in the CDR3. CDR3 residues: CASSAGPYGYTF. CDR3 bases: TGTGCCAGCAGCGCGGGGCCGTATGGCTACACCTTC.

There are a few counts of this clone. The chain uses TRBV19 and TRBJ2-7; TRBD1 matches 8 bases. Trimming took 7 bases from V and 5 from J; bases not matched to a gene: 13. This CDR3 comprises 15 residues. CDR1 and CDR2 (germline): LNHDA, SQIVND (reference sequence). Here the CDR3 DNA reads TGTGCCAGTATCGACACCGGGACAGGAATCCACGAGCAGTACTTC. It yields the protein CASIDTGTGIHEQYF.

The J gene is TRBJ2-1, the V gene TRBV6-2 or TRBV6-3; tentatively, D is TRBD2 (6 bases). Trimming took 4 bases from V and 6 from J, leaving 13 bases between them. The CDR3 covers 14 residues. Germline CDR1 is MNHEY and CDR2 is SVGEGT. The CDR3 nucleotides read TGTGCCAGCAGTTTCGCCGGGACTCTCAATGAGCAGTTCTTC. The encoded protein is CASSFAGTLNEQFF.

The chain employs TRBV9 and TRBJ1-2, with 10 positions matching TRBD1. J gave up 6 bases and V 0 bases, and 5 bases lay outside the gene matches. Germline CDR1 is SGDLS and CDR2 is YYNGEE. CDR3 length equals 15 residues. CDR3 sequence reads: CASSVAGDRGDGYTF. CDR3 nucleotide sequence: TGTGCCAGCAGCGTAGCGGGGGACAGGGGAGATGGCTACACCTTC.